Here is one TCR beta chain with its context. This CDR3 has 18 residues. Germline V CDR1 and CDR2: MNHEY, SMNVEV (reference sequence). V was clipped by 3 bases and J by 3 bases, with 23 bases between them. Measured with immunoSEQ multiplex PCR; TCRdb has only the in-frame clones, and not every one. The data show almost 90,000 clones, with just over 90% seen just once and approximately 0.7% held by the top ten. The sample is drawn from a study of OX40 agonist ivuxolimab in advanced cancers. This clonotype was obtained from an adult with an advanced solid tumor such as melanoma, head and neck, liver or kidney cancer. The chain has TRBV27 and TRBJ2-5, with D perhaps assigned TRBD1 or TRBD2 (5 bases each). The sample here was CD4+ or CD8+ T cells sorted from blood, taken in a trial of the OX40 agonist ivuxolimab. In nucleotides, the CDR3 is TGTGCCAGCAGTTTGAGGGGTTCCGTCAGTGGGGCTAAAGAGACCCAGTACTTC. The encoded protein is CASSLRGSVSGAKETQYF.